Given below is one T cell receptor (beta chain) in context. Its cognate antigen is unknown. Deletions cut 5 bases from V and 0 bases from J, with 11 bases between. The length of the CDR3 is 15 residues. Germline CDR1 MNHEY, CDR2 SVGAGI. This entry is derived from a study of shared clonotypes between healthy human individuals. General observations from the study: As a rule, naive subsets had a larger estimated richness than memory subsets. The authors sampled blood alone, and tissue repertoires likely differ.

Some clones are missing from TCRdb's copy, which holds only in-frame ones; the method was immunoSEQ multiplex PCR. Among 650,000 to 800,000 clones listed, 55% to 75% were seen once. The TCR was taken from a woman in her 30s in good health. The V gene is TRBV6-5, the J gene TRBJ1-5; D is unresolved. The specimen was memory CD4+ T cells sorted from blood. The subset denotes: CD45RA-negative fraction. CDR3 region: CASSPGRNSNQPQHF. In nucleotides, the CDR3 is TGTGCCAGCAGTCCCGGACGGAATAGCAATCAGCCCCAGCATTTT.